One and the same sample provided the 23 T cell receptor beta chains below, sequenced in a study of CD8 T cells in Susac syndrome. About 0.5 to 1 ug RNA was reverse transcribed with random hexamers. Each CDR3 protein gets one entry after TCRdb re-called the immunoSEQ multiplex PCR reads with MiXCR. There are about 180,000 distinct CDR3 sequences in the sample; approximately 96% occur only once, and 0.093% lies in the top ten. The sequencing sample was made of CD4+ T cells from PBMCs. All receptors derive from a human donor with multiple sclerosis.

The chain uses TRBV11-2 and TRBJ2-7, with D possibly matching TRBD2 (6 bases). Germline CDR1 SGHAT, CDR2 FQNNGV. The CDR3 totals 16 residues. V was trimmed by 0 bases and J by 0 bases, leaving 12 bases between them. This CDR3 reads CASSLEGGRPSYEQYF. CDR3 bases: TGTGCCAGCAGCTTAGAGGGTGGGAGGCCCTCCTACGAGCAGTACTTC.

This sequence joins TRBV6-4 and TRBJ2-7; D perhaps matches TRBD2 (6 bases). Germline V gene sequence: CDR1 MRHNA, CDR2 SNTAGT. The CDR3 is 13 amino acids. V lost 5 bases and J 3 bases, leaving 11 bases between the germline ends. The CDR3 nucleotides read TGTGCCAGCAGTCGGGGGTATGGCTACGAGCAGTACTTC. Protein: CASSRGYGYEQYF.

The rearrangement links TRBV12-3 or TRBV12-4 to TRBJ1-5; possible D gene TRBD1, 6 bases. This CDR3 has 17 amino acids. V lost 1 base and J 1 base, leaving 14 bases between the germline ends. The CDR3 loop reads CASSLGAGQFSNQPQHF. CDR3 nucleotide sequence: TGTGCCAGCAGTTTAGGAGCCGGACAGTTCAGCAATCAGCCCCAGCATTTT.

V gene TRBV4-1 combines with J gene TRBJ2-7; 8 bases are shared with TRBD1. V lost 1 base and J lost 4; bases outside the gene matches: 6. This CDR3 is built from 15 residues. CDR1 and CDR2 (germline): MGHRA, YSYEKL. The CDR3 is CASSQGAGGGYEQYF. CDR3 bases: TGCGCCAGCAGCCAAGGGGCAGGGGGCGGGTACGAGCAGTACTTC.

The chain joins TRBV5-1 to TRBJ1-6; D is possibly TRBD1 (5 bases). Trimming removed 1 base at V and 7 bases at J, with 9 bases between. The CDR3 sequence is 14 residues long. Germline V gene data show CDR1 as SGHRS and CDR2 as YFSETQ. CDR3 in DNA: TGCGCCAGCAGCTTGTCACAGGTGAATTCACCCCTCCACTTT. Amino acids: CASSLSQVNSPLHF.

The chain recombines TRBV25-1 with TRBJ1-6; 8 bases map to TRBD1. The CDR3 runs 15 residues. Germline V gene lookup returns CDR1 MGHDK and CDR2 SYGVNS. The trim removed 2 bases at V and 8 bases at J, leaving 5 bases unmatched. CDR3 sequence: CASSEARGRDSPLHF. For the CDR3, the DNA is TGTGCCAGCAGTGAAGCCAGGGGGCGGGATTCACCCCTCCACTTT.

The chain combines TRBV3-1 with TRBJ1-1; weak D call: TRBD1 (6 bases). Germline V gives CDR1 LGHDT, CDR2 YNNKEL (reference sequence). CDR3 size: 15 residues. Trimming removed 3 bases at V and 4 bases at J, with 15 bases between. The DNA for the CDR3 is TGTGCCAGCAGCCAGTCCCGGGACATCCCCACTGAAGCTTTCTTT. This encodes CASSQSRDIPTEAFF. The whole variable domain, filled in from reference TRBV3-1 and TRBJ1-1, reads DTAVSQTPKYLVTQMGNDKSIKCEQNLGHDTMYWYKQDSKKFLKIMFSYNNKELIINETVPNRFSPKSPDKAHLNLHINSLELGDSAVYFCASSQSRDIPTEAFFGQGTRLTVV.

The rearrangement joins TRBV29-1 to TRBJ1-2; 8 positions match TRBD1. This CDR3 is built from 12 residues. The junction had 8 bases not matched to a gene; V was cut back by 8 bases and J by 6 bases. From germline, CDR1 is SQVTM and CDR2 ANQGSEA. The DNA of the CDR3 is TGCAGCTCCTTGGACAGGGATGATGGCTACACCTTC. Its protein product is CSSLDRDDGYTF.

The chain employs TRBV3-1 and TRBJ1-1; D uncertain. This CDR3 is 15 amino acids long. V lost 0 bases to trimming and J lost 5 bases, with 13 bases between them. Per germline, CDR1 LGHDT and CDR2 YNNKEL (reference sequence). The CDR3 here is CASSQEGLRGTEAFF. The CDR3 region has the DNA TGTGCCAGCAGCCAAGAAGGACTTCGAGGGACTGAAGCTTTCTTT.

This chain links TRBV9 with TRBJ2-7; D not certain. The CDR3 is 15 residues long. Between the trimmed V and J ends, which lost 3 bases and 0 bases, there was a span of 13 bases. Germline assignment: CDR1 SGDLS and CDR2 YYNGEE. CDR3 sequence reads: CASSETPHFSYEQYF. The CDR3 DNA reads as TGTGCCAGCAGCGAAACCCCGCATTTCTCCTACGAGCAGTACTTC.

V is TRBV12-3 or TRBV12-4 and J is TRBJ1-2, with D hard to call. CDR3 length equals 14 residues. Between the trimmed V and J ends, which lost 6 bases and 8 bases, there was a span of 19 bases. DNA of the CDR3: TGTGCCAGCAGCCCCACGTTACGGGGTGGCGGCTACACCTTC. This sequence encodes CASSPTLRGGGYTF.

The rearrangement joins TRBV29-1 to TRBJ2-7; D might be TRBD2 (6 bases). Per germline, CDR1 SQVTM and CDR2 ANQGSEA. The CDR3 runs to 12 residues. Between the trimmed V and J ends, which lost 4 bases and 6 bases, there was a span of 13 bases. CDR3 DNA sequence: TGCAGCGTTGCGGGAGACTACGGCGAGCAGTACTTC. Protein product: CSVAGDYGEQYF.

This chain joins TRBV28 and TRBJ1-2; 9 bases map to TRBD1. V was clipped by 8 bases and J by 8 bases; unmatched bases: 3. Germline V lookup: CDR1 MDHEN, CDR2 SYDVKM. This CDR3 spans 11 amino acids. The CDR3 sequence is CASGQGLGYTF. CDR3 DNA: TGTGCCAGCGGACAGGGGTTAGGCTACACCTTC.

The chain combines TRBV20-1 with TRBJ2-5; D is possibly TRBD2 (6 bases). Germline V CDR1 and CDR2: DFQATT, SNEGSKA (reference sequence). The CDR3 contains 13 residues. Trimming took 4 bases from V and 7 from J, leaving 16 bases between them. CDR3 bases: TGCAGTGCTACAGAATATCAGGGAGGGACCCAGTACTTC. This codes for CSATEYQGGTQYF.

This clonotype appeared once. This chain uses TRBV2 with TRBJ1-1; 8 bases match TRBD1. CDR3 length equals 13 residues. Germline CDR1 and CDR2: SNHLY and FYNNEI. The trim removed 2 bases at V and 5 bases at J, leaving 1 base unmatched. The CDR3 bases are TGTGCCAGCAGTGAACAGGGGGCGACTGAAGCTTTCTTT. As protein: CASSEQGATEAFF.

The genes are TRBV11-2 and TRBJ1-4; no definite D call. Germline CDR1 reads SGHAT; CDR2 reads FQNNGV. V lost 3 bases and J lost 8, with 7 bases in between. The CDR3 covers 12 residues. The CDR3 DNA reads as TGTGCCAGCAGCTTTCCCGCGGAAAAACTGTTTTTT. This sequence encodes CASSFPAEKLFF.

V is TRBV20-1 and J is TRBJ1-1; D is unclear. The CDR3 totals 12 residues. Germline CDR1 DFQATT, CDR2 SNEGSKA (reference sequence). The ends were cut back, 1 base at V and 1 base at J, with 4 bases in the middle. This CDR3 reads CSARGRNTEAFF. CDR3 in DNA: TGCAGTGCTAGAGGCCGGAACACTGAAGCTTTCTTT.

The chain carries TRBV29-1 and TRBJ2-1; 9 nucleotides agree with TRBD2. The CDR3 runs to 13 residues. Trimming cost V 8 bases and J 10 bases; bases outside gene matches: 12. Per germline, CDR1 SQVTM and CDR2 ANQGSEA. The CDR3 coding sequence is TGCAGCTTGCGACTAGCGGCCCTAAGGGAGCAGTTCTTC. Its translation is CSLRLAALREQFF.

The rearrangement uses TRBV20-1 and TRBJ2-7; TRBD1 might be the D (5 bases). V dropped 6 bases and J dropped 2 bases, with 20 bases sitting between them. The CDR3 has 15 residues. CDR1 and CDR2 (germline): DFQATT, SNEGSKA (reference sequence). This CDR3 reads CSATIPSGPTYEQYF. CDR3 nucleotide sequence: TGCAGTGCGACCATTCCTTCAGGGCCAACCTACGAGCAGTACTTC.

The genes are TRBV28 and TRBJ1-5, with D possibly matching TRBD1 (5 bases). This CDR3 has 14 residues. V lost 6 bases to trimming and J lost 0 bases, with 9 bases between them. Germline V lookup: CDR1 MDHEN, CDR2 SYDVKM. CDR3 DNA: TGTGCCAGCAGAGAAGGGGCTAGCAATCAGCCCCAGCATTTT. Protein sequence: CASREGASNQPQHF.

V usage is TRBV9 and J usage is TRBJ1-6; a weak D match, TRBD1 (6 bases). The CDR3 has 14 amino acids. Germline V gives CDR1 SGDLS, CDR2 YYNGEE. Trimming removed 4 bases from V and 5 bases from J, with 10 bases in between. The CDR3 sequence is CASSSQGDNSPLHF. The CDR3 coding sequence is TGTGCCAGCAGCTCACAGGGCGATAATTCACCCCTCCACTTT.

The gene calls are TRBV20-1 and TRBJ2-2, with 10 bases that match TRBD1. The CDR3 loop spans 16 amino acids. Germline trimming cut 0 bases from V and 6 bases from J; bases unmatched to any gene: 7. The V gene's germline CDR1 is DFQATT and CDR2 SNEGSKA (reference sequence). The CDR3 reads CSARDRRQGAAGELFF. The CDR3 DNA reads TGCAGTGCTAGAGATCGGAGACAGGGGGCGGCCGGGGAGCTGTTTTTT.

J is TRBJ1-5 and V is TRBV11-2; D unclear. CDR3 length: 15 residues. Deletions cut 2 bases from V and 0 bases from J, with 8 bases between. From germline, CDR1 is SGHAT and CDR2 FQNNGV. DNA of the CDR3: TGTGCCAGCAGCTTAACGGGGAATAGCAATCAGCCCCAGCATTTT. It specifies CASSLTGNSNQPQHF.